These T cell receptor beta chains were read from a single sample in a study of T cells in Graves' hyperthyroidism and ophthalmopathy. TCRdb reprocessed the multiplex PCR reads with MiXCR, giving one entry per CDR3 protein. The sample lists a few hundred thousand distinct CDR3 sequences, approximately 16% occurring once. Material for sequencing was blood. The receptors were sampled from a woman aged 25 to 45 with Graves' ophthalmopathy. The CDR3 runs from the conserved cysteine through the conserved F or W. The D gene is left open where the match is weak. The size of a clone is reported for some rows only, either as once, few or many, or as a class for expanded clones.

J gene: TRBJ2-7; clone size: many; D gene: TRBD2; V gene: TRBV3-1; CDR3 DNA: TGTGCCAGCAGCCAAGAAGCGGGAGACCACGAGCAGTACTTC; CDR3 protein: CASSQEAGDHEQYF
J gene: TRBJ1-5; clone size: few; D gene: .; V gene: TRBV24-1; CDR3 DNA: TGTGCCACCAGTGATAGTAGCACCACCGGTCAGCCCCAGCATTTT; CDR3 protein: CATSDSSTTGQPQHF
J gene: TRBJ1-1; clone size: many; D gene: .; V gene: TRBV3-1; CDR3 DNA: TGTGCCAGCAGCCAAGATCGGTGGAATGAAGCTTTCTTT; CDR3 protein: CASSQDRWNEAFF
J gene: TRBJ1-5; clone size: few; D gene: .; V gene: TRBV7-9; CDR3 DNA: TGTGCCAGCAGCGCTACAGGGAGCGGGAATCAGCCCCAGCATTTT; CDR3 protein: CASSATGSGNQPQHF
J gene: TRBJ2-7; clone size: many; D gene: .; V gene: TRBV6-6; CDR3 DNA: TGTGCCAGCAGTTACTATGGCGGAACCTACGAGCAGTACTTC; CDR3 protein: CASSYYGGTYEQYF
J gene: TRBJ2-7; clone size: few; D gene: TRBD1; V gene: TRBV6-1; CDR3 DNA: TGTGCCAGCAGTTTCTACCGGGACAGTGGCTACGAGCAGTACTTC; CDR3 protein: CASSFYRDSGYEQYF
J gene: TRBJ2-7; clone size: few; D gene: .; V gene: TRBV4-3; CDR3 DNA: TGCGCCAGCAGCCAAGAACCCTCCGGCGGGTACTACGAGCAGTACTTC; CDR3 protein: CASSQEPSGGYYEQYF
J gene: TRBJ1-1; clone size: few; D gene: TRBD1; V gene: TRBV28; CDR3 DNA: TGTGCCAGCAGTTCGCCAGGGGGGCGCGTGCACACTGAAGCTTTCTTT; CDR3 protein: CASSSPGGRVHTEAFF
J gene: TRBJ2-7; clone size: few; D gene: .; V gene: TRBV7-2; CDR3 DNA: TGTGCCAGCAGCCAGGAAGCTTACGAGCAGTACTTC; CDR3 protein: CASSQEAYEQYF
J gene: TRBJ1-1; clone size: .; D gene: .; V gene: TRBV6-2/TRBV6-3; CDR3 DNA: TGTGCCAGCAGCCTTAAGGGGGAAAAAGCTTTCTTT; CDR3 protein: CASSLKGEKAFF
J gene: TRBJ2-7; clone size: few; D gene: .; V gene: TRBV27; CDR3 DNA: TGTGCCAGCAGTGTAATCGAGAGCTCCTACGAGCAGTACTTC; CDR3 protein: CASSVIESSYEQYF
J gene: TRBJ2-3; clone size: few; D gene: TRBD1; V gene: TRBV30; CDR3 DNA: TGTGCCTGGAGGCCGAGGACAGGGGCCACAGATACGCAGTATTTT; CDR3 protein: CAWRPRTGATDTQYF
J gene: TRBJ2-7; clone size: .; D gene: .; V gene: TRBV7-9; CDR3 DNA: TGTGCCACCGGTGGTCAGTACGAGCAGTACTTC; CDR3 protein: CATGGQYEQYF
J gene: TRBJ2-7; clone size: many; D gene: .; V gene: TRBV11-2; CDR3 DNA: TGTGCCAGCAGCTTAGAAGACTTCTACTACGAGCAGTACTTC; CDR3 protein: CASSLEDFYYEQYF
J gene: TRBJ2-7; clone size: many; D gene: TRBD2; V gene: TRBV27; CDR3 DNA: TGTGCCAGCAGCTGGACTAGCGGTTTTGACGAGCAGTACTTC; CDR3 protein: CASSWTSGFDEQYF
J gene: TRBJ2-5; clone size: once; D gene: TRBD2; V gene: TRBV20-1; CDR3 DNA: TGCAGTGCACATAAAGGGGGACTAGCGGGAGCCCAAGAGACCCAGTACTTC; CDR3 protein: CSAHKGGLAGAQETQYF
J gene: TRBJ2-2; clone size: many; D gene: TRBD2; V gene: TRBV6-2/TRBV6-3; CDR3 DNA: TGTGCCAGCAGACCTAGCGGGGACACCGGGGAGCTGTTTTTT; CDR3 protein: CASRPSGDTGELFF
J gene: TRBJ2-2; clone size: .; D gene: .; V gene: TRBV3-2; CDR3 DNA: TGTGCCAGCAGCCGCAACAGGGGGCAGGTCCGGGAGCTGTTTTTT; CDR3 protein: CASSRNRGQVRELFF
J gene: TRBJ1-6; clone size: .; D gene: TRBD1; V gene: TRBV20-1; CDR3 DNA: TGCAGTGCTAGAAGGACAGGGAGCAATTCACCCCTCCACTTT; CDR3 protein: CSARRTGSNSPLHF
J gene: TRBJ2-7; clone size: few; D gene: .; V gene: TRBV20-1; CDR3 DNA: TGCAGTGCTAGTACCCAGGCACTCCAAGGAAGCGAGCAGTACTTC; CDR3 protein: CSASTQALQGSEQYF
J gene: TRBJ1-1; clone size: many; D gene: .; V gene: TRBV7-9; CDR3 DNA: TGTGCCAGCAGCCCACCCTTCACTGAAGCTTTCTTT; CDR3 protein: CASSPPFTEAFF
J gene: TRBJ2-7; clone size: .; D gene: .; V gene: TRBV20-1; CDR3 DNA: TGCAGTGCTAGTCTAGGTACGTCGGTCGACGAGCAGTACTTC; CDR3 protein: CSASLGTSVDEQYF
J gene: TRBJ2-7; clone size: few; D gene: .; V gene: TRBV27; CDR3 DNA: TGTGCCAGCAGTTTATACGCAGGGGCCTCGTGGCAGTACTTC; CDR3 protein: CASSLYAGASWQYF
J gene: TRBJ2-5; clone size: .; D gene: TRBD2; V gene: TRBV7-3; CDR3 DNA: TGTGCCAGCAGTTTGATTTCCGGGACTAGCCAAGAGACCCAGTACTTC; CDR3 protein: CASSLISGTSQETQYF
J gene: TRBJ2-5; clone size: many; D gene: .; V gene: TRBV5-1; CDR3 DNA: TGCGCCAGCAGCTTGGATATGGGGAGGCAAGAGACCCAGTACTTC; CDR3 protein: CASSLDMGRQETQYF
J gene: TRBJ2-3; clone size: .; D gene: TRBD1; V gene: TRBV19; CDR3 DNA: TGTGCCAGTAGTATGACCGGGACAGGGGCCCGCACAGATACGCAGTATTTT; CDR3 protein: CASSMTGTGARTDTQYF
J gene: TRBJ1-2; clone size: .; D gene: .; V gene: TRBV10-3; CDR3 DNA: TGTGCCATCAGGGGAGGGACCTCGGCTAACTATGGCTACACCTTC; CDR3 protein: CAIRGGTSANYGYTF
J gene: TRBJ1-2; clone size: .; D gene: .; V gene: TRBV7-9; CDR3 DNA: TGTGCCAGCAGCTTCCCAAATCTAAACTATGGCTACACCTTC; CDR3 protein: CASSFPNLNYGYTF
J gene: TRBJ1-1; clone size: few; D gene: TRBD1; V gene: TRBV29-1; CDR3 DNA: TGCAGCGTCGCCGGAGGACTGACAGGGAGGCAGGCGAACACTGAAGCTTTCTTT; CDR3 protein: CSVAGGLTGRQANTEAFF
J gene: TRBJ2-2; clone size: few; D gene: TRBD2; V gene: TRBV27; CDR3 DNA: TGTGCCAGCAGTTTATCGAAGGCGGGAGGGATTGTCGGGGAGCTGTTTTTT; CDR3 protein: CASSLSKAGGIVGELFF
J gene: TRBJ2-1; clone size: few; D gene: .; V gene: TRBV2; CDR3 DNA: TGTGCCAGCAGTTCCCACCCCACATACAATGAGCAGTTCTTC; CDR3 protein: CASSSHPTYNEQFF
J gene: TRBJ2-3; clone size: many; D gene: .; V gene: TRBV12-3/TRBV12-4; CDR3 DNA: TGTGCCAGCAGTCCCATCGGGAGCACAGATACGCAGTATTTT; CDR3 protein: CASSPIGSTDTQYF
J gene: TRBJ1-2; clone size: few; D gene: TRBD1; V gene: TRBV4-3; CDR3 DNA: TGCGCCAGCAGCCAAGAACAGGGGGATAGAGGCTACACCTTC; CDR3 protein: CASSQEQGDRGYTF
J gene: TRBJ2-5; clone size: many; D gene: .; V gene: TRBV20-1; CDR3 DNA: TGCAGTGCTTCCGACGGACACCAAGAGACCCAGTACTTC; CDR3 protein: CSASDGHQETQYF